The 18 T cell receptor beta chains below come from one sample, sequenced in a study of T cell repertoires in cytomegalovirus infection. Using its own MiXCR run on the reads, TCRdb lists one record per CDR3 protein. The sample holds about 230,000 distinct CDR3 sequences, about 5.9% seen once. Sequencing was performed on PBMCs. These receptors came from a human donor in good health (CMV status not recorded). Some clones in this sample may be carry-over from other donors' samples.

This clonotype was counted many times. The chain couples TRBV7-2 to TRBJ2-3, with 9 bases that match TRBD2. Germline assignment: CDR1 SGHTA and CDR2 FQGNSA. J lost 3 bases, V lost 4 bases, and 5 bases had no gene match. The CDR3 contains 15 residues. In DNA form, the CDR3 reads TGTGCCAGCAGCTACGGGACTAGCAGGACAGATACGCAGTATTTT. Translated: CASSYGTSRTDTQYF.

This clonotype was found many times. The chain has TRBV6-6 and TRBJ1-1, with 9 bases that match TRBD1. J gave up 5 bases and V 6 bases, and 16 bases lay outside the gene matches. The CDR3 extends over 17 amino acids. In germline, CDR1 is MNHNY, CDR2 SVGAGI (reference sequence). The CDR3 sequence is CASRPTGGGSGRTEAFF. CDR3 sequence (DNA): TGTGCCAGCAGACCGACAGGGGGAGGATCGGGAAGGACTGAAGCTTTCTTT.

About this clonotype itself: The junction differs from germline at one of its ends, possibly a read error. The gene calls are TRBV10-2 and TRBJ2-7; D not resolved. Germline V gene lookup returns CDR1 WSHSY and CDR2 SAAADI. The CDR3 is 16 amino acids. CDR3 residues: CASRKGGRALTYEQYF. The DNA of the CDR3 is TGCGCCAGCAGGAAGGGTGGACGGGCCCTTACCTACGAGCAGTATTTC.

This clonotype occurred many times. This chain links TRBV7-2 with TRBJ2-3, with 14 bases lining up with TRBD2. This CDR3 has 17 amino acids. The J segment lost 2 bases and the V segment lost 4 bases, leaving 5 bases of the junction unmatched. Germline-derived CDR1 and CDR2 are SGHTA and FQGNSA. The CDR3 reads CASSSGLAGGSTDTQYF. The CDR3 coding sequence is TGTGCCAGCAGCTCAGGACTAGCGGGGGGCTCCACAGATACGCAGTATTTT. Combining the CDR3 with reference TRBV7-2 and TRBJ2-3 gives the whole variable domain GAGVSQSPSNKVTEKGKDVELRCDPISGHTALYWYRQSLGQGLEFLIYFQGNSAPDKSGLPSDRFSAERTGGSVSTLTIQRTQQEDSAVYLCASSSGLAGGSTDTQYFGPGTRLTVL.

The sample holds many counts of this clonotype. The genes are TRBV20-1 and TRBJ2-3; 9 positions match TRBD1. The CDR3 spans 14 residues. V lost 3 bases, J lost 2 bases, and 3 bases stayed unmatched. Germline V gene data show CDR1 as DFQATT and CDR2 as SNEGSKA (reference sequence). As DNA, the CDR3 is TGCAGTGCTAGGGGACAGGGCTACACAGATACGCAGTATTTT. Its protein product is CSARGQGYTDTQYF.

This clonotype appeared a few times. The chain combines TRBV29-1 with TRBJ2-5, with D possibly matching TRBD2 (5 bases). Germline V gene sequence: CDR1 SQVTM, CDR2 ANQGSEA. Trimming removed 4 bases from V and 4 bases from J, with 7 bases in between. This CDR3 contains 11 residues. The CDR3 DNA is TGCAGCGTTGCTGGGAGAGAGACCCAGTACTTC. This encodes CSVAGRETQYF.

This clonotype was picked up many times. CDR3 sequence reads: CASSSAGNNEKLFF. CDR3 in DNA: TGTGCCAGCTCGTCGGCGGGTAATAATGAAAAACTGTTTTTT. The chain combines TRBV6-2 or TRBV6-3 with TRBJ1-4; no definite D call. CDR1 is MNHEY and CDR2 is SVGEGT in the germline V gene. CDR3 size: 14 residues. Trimming left V 8 bases short and J 4 bases short, with 14 bases between.

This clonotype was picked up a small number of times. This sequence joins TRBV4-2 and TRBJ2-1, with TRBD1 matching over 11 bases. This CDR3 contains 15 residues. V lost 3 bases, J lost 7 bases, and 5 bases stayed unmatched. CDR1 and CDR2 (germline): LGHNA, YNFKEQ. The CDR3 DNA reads TGTGCCAGCAGCCAGTCCGGGACAGGGGGTAATGAGCAGTTCTTC. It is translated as CASSQSGTGGNEQFF.

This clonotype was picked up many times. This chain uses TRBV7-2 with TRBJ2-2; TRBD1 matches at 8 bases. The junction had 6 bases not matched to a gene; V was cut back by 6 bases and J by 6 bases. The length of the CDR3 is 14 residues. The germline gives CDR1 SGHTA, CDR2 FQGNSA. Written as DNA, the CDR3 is TGTGCCAGCAGTCCGGACAGGGCCTCCGGGGAGCTGTTTTTT. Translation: CASSPDRASGELFF. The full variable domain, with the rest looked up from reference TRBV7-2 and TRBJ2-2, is GAGVSQSPSNKVTEKGKDVELRCDPISGHTALYWYRQSLGQGLEFLIYFQGNSAPDKSGLPSDRFSAERTGGSVSTLTIQRTQQEDSAVYLCASSPDRASGELFFGEGSRLTVL.

This CDR3 is CASSQTQRANSGNTIYF. The CDR3 nucleotides read TGTGCCAGCAGCCAAACCCAGCGGGCTAACTCTGGAAACACCATATATTTT. The gene calls are TRBV4-2 and TRBJ1-3; no firm D call. Germline CDR1 LGHNA, CDR2 YNFKEQ. The germline V and J ends were trimmed by 2 bases and 0 bases, with 14 bases remaining between them. The CDR3 has 17 amino acids.

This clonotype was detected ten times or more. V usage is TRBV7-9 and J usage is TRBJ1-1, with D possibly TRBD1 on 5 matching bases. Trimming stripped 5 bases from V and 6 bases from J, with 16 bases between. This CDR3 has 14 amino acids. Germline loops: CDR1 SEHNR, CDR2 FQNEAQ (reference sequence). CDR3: CASSRTGGGPEAFF. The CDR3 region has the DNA TGTGCCAGCAGCCGTACGGGGGGAGGGCCTGAAGCTTTCTTT.

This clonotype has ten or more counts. The CDR3 sequence is CSAQTGQGNYEQYF. The CDR3 DNA follows: TGCAGTGCGCAAACGGGACAGGGGAACTACGAGCAGTACTTC. This chain links TRBV20-1 with TRBJ2-7; 10 bases are shared with TRBD1. J lost 3 bases, V lost 6 bases, and 8 bases had no gene match. The CDR3 is 14 amino acids. Germline V lookup: CDR1 DFQATT, CDR2 SNEGSKA (reference sequence).

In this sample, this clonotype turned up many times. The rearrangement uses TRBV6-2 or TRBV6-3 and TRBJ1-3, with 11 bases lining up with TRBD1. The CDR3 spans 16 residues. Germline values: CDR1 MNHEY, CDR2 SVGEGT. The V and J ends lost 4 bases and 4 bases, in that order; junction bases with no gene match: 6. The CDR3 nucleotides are TGTGCCAGCAGTTGGACAGGGGGCCGAACCGGAAACACCATATATTTT. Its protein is CASSWTGGRTGNTIYF.

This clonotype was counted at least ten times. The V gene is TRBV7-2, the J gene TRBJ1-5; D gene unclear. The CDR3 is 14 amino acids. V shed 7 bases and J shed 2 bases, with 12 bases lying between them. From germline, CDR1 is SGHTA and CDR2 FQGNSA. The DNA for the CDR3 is TGTGCCAGCACAGGCATTGGTGGCAATCAGCCCCAGCATTTT. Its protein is CASTGIGGNQPQHF.

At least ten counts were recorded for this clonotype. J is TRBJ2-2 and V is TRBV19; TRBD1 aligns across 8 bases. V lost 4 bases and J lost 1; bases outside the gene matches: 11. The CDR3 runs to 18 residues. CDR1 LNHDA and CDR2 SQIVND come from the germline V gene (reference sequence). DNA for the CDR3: TGTGCCAGTAGTACCCCCCGCCTGGACAGGGAGAACACCGGGGAGCTGTTTTTT. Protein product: CASSTPRLDRENTGELFF.

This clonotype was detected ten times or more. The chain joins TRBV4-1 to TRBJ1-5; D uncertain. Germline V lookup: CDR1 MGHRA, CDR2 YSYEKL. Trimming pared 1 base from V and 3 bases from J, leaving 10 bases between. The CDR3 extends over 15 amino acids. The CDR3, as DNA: TGCGCCAGCAGCCAAGCCGCTACCTACAATCAGCCCCAGCATTTT. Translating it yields CASSQAATYNQPQHF.

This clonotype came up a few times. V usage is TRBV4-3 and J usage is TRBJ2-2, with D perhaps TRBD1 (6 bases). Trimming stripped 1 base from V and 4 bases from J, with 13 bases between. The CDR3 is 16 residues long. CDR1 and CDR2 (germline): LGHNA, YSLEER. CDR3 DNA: TGCGCCAGCAGCCAAGGGCAGGGGCCGGGCACCGGGGAGCTGTTTTTT. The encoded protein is CASSQGQGPGTGELFF.

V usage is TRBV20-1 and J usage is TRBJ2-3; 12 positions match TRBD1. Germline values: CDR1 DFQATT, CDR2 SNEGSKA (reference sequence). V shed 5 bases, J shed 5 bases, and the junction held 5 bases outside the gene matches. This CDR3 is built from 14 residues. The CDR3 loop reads CSAGDRGRGDTQYF. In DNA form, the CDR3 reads TGCAGTGCTGGGGACAGGGGGCGCGGAGATACGCAGTATTTT.